This T cell receptor (beta chain) was documented in a study of blood T cell repertoires in COVID-19 (dated by TCRdb to between 2020 and 2021). A note on the overall study: Collaborator samples came from the United States, Italy and Spain and covered acute and convalescent phases of COVID-19. Where HLA class I and class II types were available, the types were taken from metadata supplied by the sample provider, not from assay-based typing. The prospective study material was composed of cDNA or gDNA derived from T cells, B-cell-depleted T cells, or PBMCs. A freely available public database, intended as a resource for researchers studying the immune response to SARS-CoV-2, is where the repertoires were released. Samples were obtained from the ongoing ImmuneRACE study (first 160 participants) and from about 1,300 subjects provided by 6 global collaborators. Nearly every sample came with metadata listing a de-identified subject ID, COVID-19 status, age in years and sex. Subjects who had been exposed to COVID-19, were actively infected with it, or had recovered from it provided the deeply sampled blood TCRbeta repertoires that made up the dataset. What the work shows at the level of the full study, not this receptor alone: The quantity of clinical and demographic metadata differed by source and by participant and was supplied without curation.

In Seattle, one collaborating source enrolled patients while the infection was active and tracked those patients longitudinally over the course of disease. Each collaborating institution followed its own protocols to collect whole blood in K2EDTA tubes. Collaborator samples were shipped for TCRbeta analysis as frozen whole blood, isolated PBMCs, or DNA extracted from either sample type. From V the trimming removes 4 bases and from J it removes 7 bases, while the gene matches leave 7 bases of the junction unaccounted for. The germline V gene gives CDR1 as SGDLS and CDR2 as YYNGEE. Counted from cysteine to phenylalanine, this CDR3 has 15 amino acids. The kept DNA is CDR3 alone, 45 bases in frame from the first base. TCRbeta CDR3 regions were amplified from genomic DNA using the immunoSEQ Assay, a bias-controlled multiplex PCR. The original methods were these. The number of nucleated cells in each sample was estimated by amplification of reference gene primers within the assay. To quantify the absolute abundance of each unique TCRbeta CDR3 rearrangement, sequence reads were collapsed and filtered. For each sample, productive Simpson clonality was calculated as the square root of Simpson's diversity index over productive rearrangements. This immuneACCESS table, as held by TCRdb, lists in-frame sequences with V and J called but not all clones. Of the missing ones, under half trace to an unresolved V gene in checked studies; the others have no known cause. V, J and clone size are those of that table, while D and trimming were read from the DNA. In all, the sample holds some 130,000 clones, and 80% to 90% of those were seen once. Jointly, the top ten make up more than 3.5% of the sample.

Concerning this clone: No cognate antigen has been identified for it. No base-level quality is on record; no much larger clone is a single base apart.

The specimen sequenced was peripheral blood. Recombination connected TRBV9 to TRBJ1-6; 8 nucleotides in the junction match TRBD1. The receptor comes from a man aged 55 to 70 with COVID-19, enrolled during active disease. Here is the DNA: TGTGCCAGCAGCCTCGGACAGGGTGCAAATTCACCCCTCCACTTT. This gives the protein CASSLGQGANSPLHF.